These 16 T cell receptor beta chains originate from one sample sequenced in a study of blood T cells in healthy people across ages. Sample-barcoded 5' priming and a J-beta primer mix drove a second PCR of about 7 to 11 cycles. MiXCR, applied by TCRdb to the 5' RACE reads, yields one record per CDR3 protein. The sample records about 1.6 million distinct CDR3 sequences, around 35% being singletons. The sequenced sample consisted of blood. The source of these receptors is a woman between 25 and 40 years old in good health.

The V and J genes are TRBV15 and TRBJ2-1; possible D gene TRBD1, 8 bases. V was cut by 2 bases and J by 6 bases, with 14 bases left in between. The CDR3 contains 15 residues. Germline V CDR1 and CDR2: LNHNV, YYDKDF (reference sequence). The CDR3 spells CATSRNRGEGNEQFF. In nucleotides, the CDR3 is TGTGCCACCAGCAGAAACAGGGGGGAGGGCAATGAGCAGTTCTTC.

Only a few counts were recorded for this clonotype. The chain couples TRBV20-1 to TRBJ2-7; a possible D gene is TRBD2 (6 bases). V lost 6 bases, J lost 0 bases, and 18 bases lay in between. The germline V gene encodes CDR1 DFQATT and CDR2 SNEGSKA (reference sequence). The CDR3 consists of 15 residues. As DNA, the CDR3 is TGCAGTGCCAGTGGGACTGGCGGAGCCTCCTACGAGCAGTACTTC. This gives the protein CSASGTGGASYEQYF.

The chain combines TRBV20-1 with TRBJ2-7, with a weak D call TRBD2 (6 bases). Looked up from germline, CDR1 is DFQATT and CDR2 is SNEGSKA (reference sequence). V lost 2 bases and J lost 2, with 13 bases in between. CDR3 length: 14 amino acids. The CDR3 DNA is TGCAGTGCTAGATGGGAGGACGGACCCTACGAGCAGTACTTC. It is translated as CSARWEDGPYEQYF.

The J gene is TRBJ2-1, the V gene TRBV2; 11 nucleotides match TRBD1. Unmatched junction bases numbered 11, after V lost 11 bases and J lost 8 bases. This CDR3 is 14 amino acids long. Germline V lookup: CDR1 SNHLY, CDR2 FYNNEI. In nucleotides, the CDR3 is TGTGCCTTCCCACACGGACAGGGGGCAGATGAGCAGTTCTTC. Its protein product is CAFPHGQGADEQFF. The variable domain in full, with the rest retrieved from reference TRBV2 and TRBJ2-1, is EPEVTQTPSHQVTQMGQEVILRCVPISNHLYFYWYRQILGQKVEFLVSFYNNEISEKSEIFDDQFSVERPDGSNFTLKIRSTKLEDSAMYFCAFPHGQGADEQFFGPGTRLTVL.

This clonotype was detected a few times. This chain connects TRBV20-1 to TRBJ2-1, with D perhaps TRBD1 or TRBD2 (5 bases each). Germline V lookup: CDR1 DFQATT, CDR2 SNEGSKA (reference sequence). Trimming left V 6 bases short and J 6 bases short, with 24 bases between. The length of the CDR3 is 16 residues. The chain's CDR3 is CSAPARDHFTGNEQFF. The CDR3 nucleotides read TGCAGTGCCCCCGCGAGGGATCATTTTACAGGCAATGAGCAGTTCTTC.

This clonotype appeared a single time. The rearrangement links TRBV2 to TRBJ1-5; unclear D gene. The V end lost 4 bases, the J end lost 3 bases, and 13 bases lay between the germline ends. The CDR3 contains 15 residues. Per the germline V gene, CDR1 is SNHLY and CDR2 is FYNNEI. The chain's CDR3 is CASSAQAGPNQPQHF. The CDR3 nucleotides read TGTGCCAGCAGTGCCCAGGCCGGCCCCAATCAGCCCCAGCATTTT.

This clonotype turned up a few times. The chain couples TRBV7-9 to TRBJ1-1; TRBD1 matches at 8 bases. Trimming cost V 6 bases and J 4 bases; bases outside gene matches: 7. From germline, CDR1 is SEHNR and CDR2 FQNEAQ (reference sequence). The CDR3 spans 14 residues. CDR3 protein: CASSSQGGTTEAFF. The CDR3 DNA follows: TGTGCCAGCAGTTCACAGGGGGGGACCACTGAAGCTTTCTTT.

The rearrangement links TRBV6-1 to TRBJ2-7, with D unclear. In germline, CDR1 is MNHNS, CDR2 SASEGT. The CDR3 is 12 residues long. Trimming shortened V by 6 bases and J by 2 bases, and 8 bases separated the two germline ends. The CDR3 sequence is CASRWATYEQYF. In nucleotides, the CDR3 is TGTGCCAGCAGGTGGGCCACCTACGAGCAGTACTTC.

The chain uses TRBV5-1 and TRBJ1-1, with 7 positions matching TRBD1. Germline trimming cut 8 bases from V and 10 bases from J; bases unmatched to any gene: 23. This CDR3 region has 16 residues. Germline CDR1 SGHRS, CDR2 YFSETQ. CDR3 sequence: CASSMGQQFMNTRAFF. The DNA of the CDR3 is TGCGCCAGTTCCATGGGACAGCAATTCATGAACACTAGAGCTTTCTTT.

Worth noting for this clonotype: A far larger clone is one base from this, pointing to a likely read error. The rearrangement joins TRBV12-3 or TRBV12-4 to TRBJ2-5, with 7 positions matching TRBD1. The length of the CDR3 is 13 residues. Here the CDR3 DNA reads TGTGCCAGCAGCCCAGGGGGACAAGAGACCCGGTACTTC. It specifies CASSPGGQETRYF.

This clonotype appeared a few times. This rearrangement joins TRBV10-3 to TRBJ1-5; D is unclear. The CDR3 extends over 11 amino acids. Germline CDR1 ENHRY, CDR2 SYGVKD. V dropped 8 bases and J dropped 1 base, with 3 bases sitting between them. The CDR3 is CAIWSNQPQHF. The CDR3 nucleotides are TGTGCCATCTGGAGCAATCAGCCCCAGCATTTT.

This clonotype was detected only a few times. This chain joins TRBV20-1 and TRBJ2-7; 7 bases map to TRBD1. Losses at the gene ends were 6 bases for V and 4 bases for J; bases not matched to a gene: 9. The CDR3 length is 13 residues. CDR1 and CDR2 from the germline V gene are DFQATT and SNEGSKA (reference sequence). The CDR3 loop reads CSAETGTEYEQYF. In DNA, the CDR3 is TGCAGTGCAGAAACCGGGACAGAATACGAGCAGTACTTC.

V gene TRBV20-1 combines with J gene TRBJ2-1, with a weak D call TRBD2 (6 bases). CDR1 and CDR2 from the germline V gene are DFQATT and SNEGSKA (reference sequence). This CDR3 contains 16 residues. The V end was cut by 8 bases, the J end by 5 bases, with 25 bases between. CDR3 coding DNA: TGCAGTTCCTTGCAGCCTGCGGGACCGAGGGACAATGAGCAGTTCTTC. Translation: CSSLQPAGPRDNEQFF.

The chain is built from TRBV18 and TRBJ2-3; D is unclear. Germline V gives CDR1 KGHSH, CDR2 LQKENI. The CDR3 length is 15 residues. V shed 2 bases and J shed 3 bases, with 12 bases lying between them. The DNA of the CDR3 is TGTGCCAGCTCACCATCACGCGGAAGGACAGATACGCAGTATTTT. It specifies CASSPSRGRTDTQYF.

This chain joins TRBV14 and TRBJ2-5; D is undetermined. The CDR3 totals 13 residues. V was pared by 4 bases and J by 4 bases, with 10 bases between. From germline, CDR1 is SGHDN and CDR2 FVKESK. DNA for the CDR3: TGTGCCAGCAGCCCGACATGGATAGAGACCCAGTACTTC. Encoded protein: CASSPTWIETQYF.

V usage is TRBV5-5 and J usage is TRBJ2-2; unclear D gene. CDR3 length equals 13 residues. Germline V gene lookup returns CDR1 SGHKS and CDR2 YYEKEE (reference sequence). V was shortened by 0 bases and J by 6 bases, with 6 bases between the two germline ends. CDR3 sequence (DNA): TGTGCCAGCAGCTTGGGTGCTTCCGGGGAGCTGTTTTTT. Protein sequence: CASSLGASGELFF.